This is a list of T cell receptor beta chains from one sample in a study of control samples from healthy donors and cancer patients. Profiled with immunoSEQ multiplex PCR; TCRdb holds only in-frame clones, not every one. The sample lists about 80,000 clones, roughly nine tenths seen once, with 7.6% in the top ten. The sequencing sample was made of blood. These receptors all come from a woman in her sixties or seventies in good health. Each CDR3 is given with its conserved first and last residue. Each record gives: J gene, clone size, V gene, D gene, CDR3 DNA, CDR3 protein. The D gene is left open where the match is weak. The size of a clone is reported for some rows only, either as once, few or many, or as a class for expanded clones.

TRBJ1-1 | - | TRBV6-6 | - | TGTGCCAGCAAGAGGGCGGCAACCAACACTGAAGCTTTCTTT | CASKRAATNTEAFF
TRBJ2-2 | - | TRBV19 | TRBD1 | TGTGCCAGTTCTCCTTACCCGGGACAGGGGATCGGGGAGCTGTTTTTT | CASSPYPGQGIGELFF
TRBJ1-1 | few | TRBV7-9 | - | TGTGCCAGCAGCTCCAACGACGGAAGAGAGAGATTT | CASSSNDGRERF
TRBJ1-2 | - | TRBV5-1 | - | TGCGCCAGCAGCTTGGTGGGGGGCAGTCCCTATGGCTACACCTTC | CASSLVGGSPYGYTF
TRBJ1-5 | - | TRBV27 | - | TGTGCCAGCAAATTAAAAGGGGCAAGCAATCAGCCCCAGCATTTT | CASKLKGASNQPQHF
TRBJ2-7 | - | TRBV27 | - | TGTGCCAGCAGCGTTACTCCCACCTTCTCATACGAGCAGTACTTC | CASSVTPTFSYEQYF
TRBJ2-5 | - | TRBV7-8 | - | TGTGCCAGCAGCCCCCGAATAATTTGGGAGACCCAGTACTTC | CASSPRIIWETQYF
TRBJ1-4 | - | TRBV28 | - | TGTGCCAGCAGACCTAGTTCTGGGGCTGGTGAAAAACTGTTTTTT | CASRPSSGAGEKLFF
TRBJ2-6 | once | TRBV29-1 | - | TGCAGCGTTGGTCAGGGGGGCTCTGGGGCCAACGTCCTGACTTTC | CSVGQGGSGANVLTF
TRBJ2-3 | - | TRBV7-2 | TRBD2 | TGTGCCAGCAGTCCCTCTAGCGGGGGGGGTCCCACAGATACGCAGTATTTT | CASSPSSGGGPTDTQYF
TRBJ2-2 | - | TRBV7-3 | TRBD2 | TGTGCCAGCAGGCGACTAGCGGACACCGGGGAGCTGTTTTTT | CASRRLADTGELFF
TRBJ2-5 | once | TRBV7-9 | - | TGTGCCAGCAGCACAGATCTACAGGGCTGGGAGACCCAGTACTTC | CASSTDLQGWETQYF
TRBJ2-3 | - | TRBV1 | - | TGCACCAGCAGCCTTTGTTGGGCGAGACCTAGCACAGATACGCAGTATTTT | CTSSLCWARPSTDTQYF
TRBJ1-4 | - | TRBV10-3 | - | TGTGCCATCAGTGAGAGGGGGGCTAATGAAAAACTGTTTTTT | CAISERGANEKLFF
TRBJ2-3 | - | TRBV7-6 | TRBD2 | TGTGCCAGCAGCTCCGGACTAGCGGGGGTGTACACAGATACGCAGTATTTT | CASSSGLAGVYTDTQYF
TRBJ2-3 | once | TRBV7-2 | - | TGTGCCAGCAGCTTAGGGTCGTCCTCGGCAGATACGCAGTATTTT | CASSLGSSSADTQYF
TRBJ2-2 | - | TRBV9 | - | TGTGCCAGCAGCTTTACTATAGCGAACACCGGGGAGCTGTTTTTT | CASSFTIANTGELFF
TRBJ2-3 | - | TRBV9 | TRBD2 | TGTGCCAGCAGCGCGACTAGCGGGGGATGGAATACGCAGTATTTT | CASSATSGGWNTQYF
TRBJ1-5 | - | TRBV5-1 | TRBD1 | TGCGCCAGCAGCGAGGGGACAGGGGACCAGCCCCAGCATTTT | CASSEGTGDQPQHF
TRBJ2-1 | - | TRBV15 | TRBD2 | TGTGCCACCAGCAGACCGGGGGGGAGGGCCGCTAATGAGCAGTTCTTC | CATSRPGGRAANEQFF
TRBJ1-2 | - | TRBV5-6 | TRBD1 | TGTGCCAGCAGCTTGATGACAGGGTGGGTCGATGGCTACACCTTC | CASSLMTGWVDGYTF
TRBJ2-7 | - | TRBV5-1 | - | TGCGCCAGCAGATTGGGGGAATACCCCTACGAGCAGTACTTC | CASRLGEYPYEQYF
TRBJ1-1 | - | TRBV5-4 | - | TGTGCCAGCAGCTTAAGGGCAGGGAACACTGAAGCTTTCTTT | CASSLRAGNTEAFF
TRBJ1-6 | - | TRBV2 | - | TGTGCCAGCACGGAGGATTTGAACTCACCCCTCCACTTT | CASTEDLNSPLHF
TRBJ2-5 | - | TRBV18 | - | TGTGCCAGCTCCAGAGCCGACGGGGAGACCCAGTACTTC | CASSRADGETQYF
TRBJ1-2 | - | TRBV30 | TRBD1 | TGTGCCTGGACTTCAGGACAGGGTCACTATGGCTACACCTTC | CAWTSGQGHYGYTF
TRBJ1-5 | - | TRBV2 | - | TGTGCCAGCAGATACGACAGGAATCAGCCCCAGCATTTT | CASRYDRNQPQHF
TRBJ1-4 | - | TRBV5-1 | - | TGCGCCAGCAGCTTACGAGACAGTGCAACTAATGAAAAACTGTTTTTT | CASSLRDSATNEKLFF
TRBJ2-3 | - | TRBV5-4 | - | TGTGCCAGCAGCCAACAGGGTGAGAATACGCAGTATTTT | CASSQQGENTQYF
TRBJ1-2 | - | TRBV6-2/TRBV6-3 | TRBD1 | TGTGCCAGCAGTAGGACAGGGTTCCTTAACTATGGCTACACCTTC | CASSRTGFLNYGYTF
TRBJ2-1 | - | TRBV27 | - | TGTGCCAGCAGTTTATCTGGCAGGGGGGGTGAGCAGTTCTTC | CASSLSGRGGEQFF
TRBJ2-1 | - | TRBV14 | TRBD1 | TGTGCCAGCAGCCAAGATTTAGGGACAGCTTACAATGAGCAGTTCTTC | CASSQDLGTAYNEQFF
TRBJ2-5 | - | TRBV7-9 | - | TGTGCCAGCAGCCCGCCGTTGGGCCCTCAAGAGACCCAGTACTTC | CASSPPLGPQETQYF
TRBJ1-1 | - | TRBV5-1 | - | TGCGCCAGCAGCTTGTTTGGCGGCGGGGTGGACACTGAAGCTTTCTTT | CASSLFGGGVDTEAFF
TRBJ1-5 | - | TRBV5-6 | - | TGTGCCAGCAGCTTATCCCAGGGACCTCAGCCCCAGCATTTT | CASSLSQGPQPQHF
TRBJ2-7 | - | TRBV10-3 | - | TGTGCCATCAGTGACCGTTTCGGCTACGAGCAGTACTTC | CAISDRFGYEQYF
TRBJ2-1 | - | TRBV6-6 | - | TGTGCCAGCAGTTATCAGGGGCCAAGTGAGCAGTTCTTC | CASSYQGPSEQFF
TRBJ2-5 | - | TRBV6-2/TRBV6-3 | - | TGTGCCAGCAGCACCCGGGTGGCGGGATATCAGAGAGAGGAGACCCAGTACTTC | CASSTRVAGYQREETQYF
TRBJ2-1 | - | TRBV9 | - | TGTGCCAGCAGCGGGAGGGGTATTCAGTTCTTC | CASSGRGIQFF
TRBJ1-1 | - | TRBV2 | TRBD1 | TGTGCCAGCAGCGAACAGGGGGCGGTCGCTGAAGCTTTCTTT | CASSEQGAVAEAFF
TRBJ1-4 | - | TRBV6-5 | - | TGTGCCAGCAGTCGGGGGTACAATGAAAAACTGTTTTTT | CASSRGYNEKLFF
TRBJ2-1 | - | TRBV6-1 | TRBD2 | TGTGCCAGCAGTGAGCTAGCGGACCCCTACAATGAGCAGTTCTTC | CASSELADPYNEQFF
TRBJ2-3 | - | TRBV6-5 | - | TGTGCCAGCAGTCCGAGACCTATGCGCCATATTACGCAGTATTTT | CASSPRPMRHITQYF
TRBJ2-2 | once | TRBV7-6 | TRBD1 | TGTGCCAGCAGCTCCCTCGGGACAGGGGTCAACACCGGGGAGCTGTTTTTT | CASSSLGTGVNTGELFF
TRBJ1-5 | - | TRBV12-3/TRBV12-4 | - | TGTGCCAGCAGTTACGGGCCTAATCAGCCCCAGCATTTT | CASSYGPNQPQHF
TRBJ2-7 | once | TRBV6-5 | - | TGTGCCAGCAGCCCCAGGAGGCTGGCATACGAGCAGTACTTC | CASSPRRLAYEQYF
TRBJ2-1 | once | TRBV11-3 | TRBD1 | TGTGCCAGCAGCTTAACCGGGACAGGCTACAATGAGCAGTTCTTC | CASSLTGTGYNEQFF
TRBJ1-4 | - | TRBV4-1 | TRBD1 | TGCGCCAGCAGCCAGGTCCCGGGACAGGGACCTAATGAAAAACTGTTTTTT | CASSQVPGQGPNEKLFF
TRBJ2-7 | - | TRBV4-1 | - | TGCGCCAGCAGCCAAGAGGGGTCCCAGAAGGACTACGAGCAGTACTTC | CASSQEGSQKDYEQYF
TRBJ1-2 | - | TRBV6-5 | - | TGTGCCAGCAAGGTCCGGGGTTTATTAAACTATGGCTACACCTTC | CASKVRGLLNYGYTF
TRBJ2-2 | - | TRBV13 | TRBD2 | TGTGCCAGCAGCTTTCGGACTAGTCGCACCGGGGAGCTGTTTTTT | CASSFRTSRTGELFF
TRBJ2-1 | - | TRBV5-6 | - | TGTGCCAGCAGCTTGCTCCACAATGAGCAGTTCTTC | CASSLLHNEQFF